The rows below give T cell receptor beta chains drawn from one sample of a study of cytomegalovirus exposure and HLA in healthy donors. Some clones are missing from TCRdb's copy, which holds only in-frame ones; the method was immunoSEQ multiplex PCR. The sample carries 90,000 to 100,000 clones, approximately 71% recorded once. Sequencing was done on a sample of PBMCs. The receptors derive from a man in his fifties in good health and CMV-seronegative. The CDR3 runs from the conserved cysteine through the conserved F or W. A D gene is named only where the DNA matches it firmly. A row's size may be missing; if present it is once, few, many or a size class.

j_call: TRBJ1-5; v_call: TRBV27; clone_size: NA; d_call: TRBD1; cdr3_aa: CASGAQGEWGQPQHF; cdr3_nt: TGTGCCAGCGGGGCTCAGGGGGAGTGGGGTCAGCCCCAGCATTTT
j_call: TRBJ2-7; v_call: TRBV5-6; clone_size: NA; d_call: TRBD2; cdr3_aa: CASSTPGTSGGADEQYF; cdr3_nt: TGTGCCAGCAGCACACCCGGGACTAGCGGGGGGGCAGACGAGCAGTACTTC
j_call: TRBJ1-6; v_call: TRBV6-5; clone_size: NA; d_call: NA; cdr3_aa: CASSYSWRDSPLHF; cdr3_nt: TGTGCCAGCAGTTACTCATGGAGGGATTCACCCCTCCACTTT
j_call: TRBJ1-1; v_call: TRBV9; clone_size: NA; d_call: NA; cdr3_aa: CASSVNGQHTEAFF; cdr3_nt: TGTGCCAGCAGCGTAAATGGGCAACACACTGAAGCTTTCTTT
j_call: TRBJ2-1; v_call: TRBV5-6; clone_size: NA; d_call: TRBD2; cdr3_aa: CASSLVRGGNEQFF; cdr3_nt: TGTGCCAGCAGCTTGGTACGGGGAGGGAATGAGCAGTTCTTC
j_call: TRBJ2-3; v_call: TRBV15; clone_size: NA; d_call: TRBD2; cdr3_aa: CATSRVPREGDTQYF; cdr3_nt: TGTGCCACCAGCAGAGTCCCGCGGGAGGGCGATACGCAGTATTTT
j_call: TRBJ2-2; v_call: TRBV5-6; clone_size: NA; d_call: NA; cdr3_aa: CASSLYTGELFF; cdr3_nt: TGTGCCAGCAGCTTGTATACCGGGGAGCTGTTTTTT
j_call: TRBJ2-7; v_call: TRBV7-2; clone_size: once; d_call: NA; cdr3_aa: CASSRSYEQYF; cdr3_nt: TGTGCCAGCAGCCGCTCCTACGAGCAGTACTTC
j_call: TRBJ1-2; v_call: TRBV30; clone_size: NA; d_call: NA; cdr3_aa: CAWVVGSSTNYGYTF; cdr3_nt: TGTGCCTGGGTGGTGGGCAGCTCTACTAACTATGGCTACACCTTC
j_call: TRBJ2-5; v_call: TRBV21-1; clone_size: once; d_call: NA; cdr3_aa: CASSRAVAQETQYF; cdr3_nt: TGTGCCAGCAGCAGGGCCGTGGCTCAAGAGACCCAGTACTTC
j_call: TRBJ2-3; v_call: TRBV7-6; clone_size: NA; d_call: TRBD2; cdr3_aa: CASSPRTSGATYTQYF; cdr3_nt: TGTGCCAGCAGCCCCCGGACTAGCGGGGCCACTTATACGCAGTATTTT
j_call: TRBJ2-1; v_call: TRBV5-6; clone_size: NA; d_call: TRBD1; cdr3_aa: CASSFGTGRNEQFF; cdr3_nt: TGTGCCAGCAGCTTCGGGACAGGGAGGAATGAGCAGTTCTTC
j_call: TRBJ2-5; v_call: TRBV5-6; clone_size: NA; d_call: NA; cdr3_aa: CASSLVAAGETQYF; cdr3_nt: TGTGCCAGCAGCTTGGTAGCGGCTGGAGAGACCCAGTACTTC
j_call: TRBJ1-1; v_call: TRBV6-5; clone_size: few; d_call: NA; cdr3_aa: CASSYSPSGGNTEAFF; cdr3_nt: TGTGCCAGCAGTTACTCACCGAGCGGGGGGAACACTGAAGCTTTCTTT
j_call: TRBJ2-1; v_call: TRBV2; clone_size: few; d_call: TRBD2; cdr3_aa: CASSEFGLAGDNEQFF; cdr3_nt: TGTGCCAGCAGTGAATTCGGACTAGCGGGAGACAATGAGCAGTTCTTC
j_call: TRBJ2-2; v_call: TRBV9; clone_size: NA; d_call: NA; cdr3_aa: CASSVAANTGELFF; cdr3_nt: TGTGCCAGCAGCGTAGCCGCGAACACCGGGGAGCTGTTTTTT
j_call: TRBJ2-1; v_call: TRBV7-2; clone_size: NA; d_call: TRBD1; cdr3_aa: CASSTQRQGPYNEQFF; cdr3_nt: TGTGCCAGCAGCACCCAACGACAGGGACCCTACAATGAGCAGTTCTTC
j_call: TRBJ1-5; v_call: TRBV19; clone_size: NA; d_call: TRBD1; cdr3_aa: CASSITGTGSRQPQHF; cdr3_nt: TGTGCCAGTAGTATAACCGGGACAGGGAGTAGACAGCCCCAGCATTTT
j_call: TRBJ2-5; v_call: TRBV7-8; clone_size: NA; d_call: NA; cdr3_aa: CASSLHNGMEETQYF; cdr3_nt: TGTGCCAGCAGCTTACATAACGGGATGGAAGAGACCCAGTACTTC
j_call: TRBJ1-2; v_call: TRBV5-1; clone_size: NA; d_call: NA; cdr3_aa: CASSSSGNSGYTF; cdr3_nt: TGCGCCAGCAGCTCGTCCGGGAACAGCGGCTACACCTTC
j_call: TRBJ2-1; v_call: TRBV4-1; clone_size: NA; d_call: NA; cdr3_aa: CASSLRPQDSNEQFF; cdr3_nt: TGCGCCAGCAGCCTTCGCCCACAGGACAGCAATGAGCAGTTCTTC
j_call: TRBJ2-1; v_call: TRBV7-9; clone_size: NA; d_call: TRBD2; cdr3_aa: CASSSISGSGRNEQFF; cdr3_nt: TGTGCCAGCAGCTCGATTAGCGGGAGTGGTAGGAATGAGCAGTTCTTC
j_call: TRBJ2-1; v_call: TRBV7-9; clone_size: NA; d_call: TRBD2; cdr3_aa: CASSLALAGTYNEQFF; cdr3_nt: TGTGCCAGCAGCTTAGCACTAGCGGGGACCTACAATGAGCAGTTCTTC
j_call: TRBJ2-7; v_call: TRBV4-2; clone_size: NA; d_call: NA; cdr3_aa: CASSQDGLSYEQYF; cdr3_nt: TGTGCCAGCAGCCAAGACGGACTGTCCTACGAGCAGTACTTC